This is a list of T cell receptor beta chains from one sample in a study of CD8 T cells in ankylosing spondylitis. TCRdb processed the 5' RACE reads anew with MiXCR; each CDR3 protein has one entry. This table holds 200,000 to 300,000 distinct CDR3 sequences, about 24% found once. Sequencing input: blood, either unsorted or a sorted T cell fraction (not recorded which). Receptors were obtained from a male donor with ankylosing spondylitis or in good health (not recorded which). Each CDR3 is given with its conserved first and last residue. D genes are given only for firm matches. Clone size is shown for a subset of rows, as once, few, many or a class of expanded clone.

j_call,d_call,clone_size,v_call,cdr3_aa,cdr3_nt
TRBJ2-5,.,once,TRBV28,CASSPSVKQGTQYF,TGTGCCAGCAGTCCTAGTGTAAAACAGGGGACCCAGTACTTC
TRBJ2-7,.,few,TRBV12-3/TRBV12-4,CASSLSVGEQYF,TGTGCCAGCAGTTTATCCGTAGGCGAGCAGTACTTC
TRBJ2-7,.,many,TRBV20-1,CSASRGGAPYEQYF,TGCAGTGCTAGTCGTGGCGGCGCGCCCTACGAGCAGTACTTC
TRBJ2-4,TRBD1,few,TRBV20-1,CSARGQGGRAKNIQYF,TGCAGTGCTAGAGGCCAAGGGGGCCGAGCCAAAAACATTCAGTACTTC
TRBJ2-7,TRBD1,few,TRBV6-5,CASSYGTGFFEQYF,TGTGCCAGCAGTTACGGGACAGGGTTCTTCGAGCAGTACTTC
TRBJ2-1,.,few,TRBV12-3/TRBV12-4,CASSLTRRYNEQFF,TGTGCCAGCAGTTTAACGCGGCGCTACAATGAGCAGTTCTTC
TRBJ2-4,.,.,TRBV2,CASSGAAGSKNIQYF,TGTGCCAGCAGTGGTGCGGCAGGCTCCAAAAACATTCAGTACTTC
TRBJ2-1,.,once,TRBV4-2,CASSQVHQRGNEQFF,TGTGCCAGCAGCCAAGTTCACCAGAGGGGCAATGAGCAGTTCTTC
TRBJ2-1,.,.,TRBV7-9,CASSKDYPYNEQFF,TGTGCCAGCAGCAAGGACTACCCCTACAATGAGCAGTTCTTC
TRBJ1-5,.,.,TRBV4-1,CASSQRDSNQPQHF,TGCGCCAGCAGCCAAAGGGATAGCAATCAGCCCCAGCATTTT
TRBJ1-3,.,many,TRBV4-1,CASSQDQPNRGNTIYF,TGCGCCAGCAGCCAAGATCAACCCAACAGGGGAAACACCATATATTTT